This T cell receptor (beta chain) originates from a study of graft-versus-host responses after intestinal transplantation. Produced via immunoSEQ multiplex PCR; TCRdb's table is partial and in-frame only. The sample carries under 85,000 clones, 80% to 95% recorded once. The germline V gene encodes CDR1 WNHNN and CDR2 SYGVQD (reference sequence). The CDR3 is made up of 20 amino acids. V dropped 4 bases and J dropped 5; count of bases not matched to a gene: 20. To note about this clone: The target antigen is unknown.

Sample: unstimulated CD8+ T cells sorted from spleen or lymph node cells, taken before intestinal transplant. This TCR was sampled from a human donor who received an intestinal transplant. The genes are TRBV10-1 and TRBJ2-5, with 12 bases identical to TRBD2. The CDR3 loop reads CASSVKSTKTSGGSRETQYF. CDR3 bases: TGCGCCAGCAGTGTGAAAAGTACAAAGACTAGCGGGGGAAGTAGGGAGACCCAGTACTTC.